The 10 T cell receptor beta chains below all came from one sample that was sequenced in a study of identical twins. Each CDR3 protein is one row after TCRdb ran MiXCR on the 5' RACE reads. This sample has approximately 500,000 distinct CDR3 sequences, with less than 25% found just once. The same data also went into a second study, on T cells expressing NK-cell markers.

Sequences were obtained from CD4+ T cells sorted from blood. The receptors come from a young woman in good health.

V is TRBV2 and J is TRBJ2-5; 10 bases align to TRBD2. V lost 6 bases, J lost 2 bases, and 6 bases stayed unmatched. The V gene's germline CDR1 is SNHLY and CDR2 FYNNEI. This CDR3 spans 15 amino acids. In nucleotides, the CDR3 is TGTGCCAGCAGGTTACAGGGACTAGCGCAAGAGACCCAGTACTTC. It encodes CASRLQGLAQETQYF.

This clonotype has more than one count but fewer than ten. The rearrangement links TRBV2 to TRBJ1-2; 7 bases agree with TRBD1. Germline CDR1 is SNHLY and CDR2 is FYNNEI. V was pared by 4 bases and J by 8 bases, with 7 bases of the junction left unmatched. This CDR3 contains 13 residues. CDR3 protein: CASSVETGRGYTF. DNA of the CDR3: TGTGCCAGCAGTGTTGAGACAGGGAGAGGCTACACCTTC.

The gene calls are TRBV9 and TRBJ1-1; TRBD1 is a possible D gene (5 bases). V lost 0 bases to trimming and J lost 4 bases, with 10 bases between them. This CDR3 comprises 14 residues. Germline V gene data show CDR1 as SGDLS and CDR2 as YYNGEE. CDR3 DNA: TGTGCCAGCAGCGTAGCAGATAGGGGCACTGAAGCTTTCTTT. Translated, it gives CASSVADRGTEAFF.

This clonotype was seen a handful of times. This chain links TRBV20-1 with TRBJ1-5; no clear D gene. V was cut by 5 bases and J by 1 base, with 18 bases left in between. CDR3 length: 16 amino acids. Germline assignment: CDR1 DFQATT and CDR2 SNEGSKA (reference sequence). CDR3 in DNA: TGCAGTGCTGTTCACAGCTTGCGAGAGAGCAATCAGCCCCAGCATTTT. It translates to CSAVHSLRESNQPQHF.

This chain's CDR3 is CSARRGGKTEAFF. DNA for the CDR3: TGCAGTGCCAGACGGGGAGGTAAGACTGAAGCTTTCTTT. The chain couples TRBV20-1 to TRBJ1-1; D call uncertain. V gave up 6 bases and J gave up 5 bases, with 16 bases separating them. Germline CDR1 DFQATT, CDR2 SNEGSKA (reference sequence). This CDR3 is built from 13 residues.

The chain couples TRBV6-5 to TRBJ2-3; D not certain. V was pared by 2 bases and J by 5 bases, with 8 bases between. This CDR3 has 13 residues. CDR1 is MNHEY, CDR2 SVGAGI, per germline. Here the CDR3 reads CASSYHQQDTQYF. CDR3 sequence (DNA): TGTGCCAGCAGTTACCACCAGCAAGATACGCAGTATTTT.

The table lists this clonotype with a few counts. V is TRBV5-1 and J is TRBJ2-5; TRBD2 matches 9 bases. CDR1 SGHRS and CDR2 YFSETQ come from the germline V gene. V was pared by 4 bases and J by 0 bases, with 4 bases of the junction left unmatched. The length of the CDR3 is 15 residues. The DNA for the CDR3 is TGCGCCAGCAGCACCTTAGCGGGGGACCAAGAGACCCAGTACTTC. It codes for CASSTLAGDQETQYF.

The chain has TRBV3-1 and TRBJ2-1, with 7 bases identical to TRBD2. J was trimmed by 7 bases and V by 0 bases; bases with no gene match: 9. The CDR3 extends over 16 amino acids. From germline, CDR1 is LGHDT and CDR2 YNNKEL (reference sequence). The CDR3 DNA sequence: TGTGCCAGCAGCCAAGATCTATTAGTGGGAGGGAATGAGCAGTTCTTC. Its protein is CASSQDLLVGGNEQFF.

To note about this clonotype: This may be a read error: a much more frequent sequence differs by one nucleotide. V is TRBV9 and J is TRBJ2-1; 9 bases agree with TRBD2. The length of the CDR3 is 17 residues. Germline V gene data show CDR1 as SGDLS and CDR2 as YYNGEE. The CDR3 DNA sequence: TGTGCCAGCAGCGCCCGAGCGGGGGGAAGCTCCTACAATGTGCAGTTCTTC. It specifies CASSARAGGSSYNVQFF.

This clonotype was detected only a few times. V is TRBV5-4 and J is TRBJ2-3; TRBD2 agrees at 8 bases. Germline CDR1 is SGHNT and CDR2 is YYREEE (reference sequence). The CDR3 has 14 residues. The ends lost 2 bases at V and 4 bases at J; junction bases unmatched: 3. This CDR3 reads CASSLAGVPDTQYF. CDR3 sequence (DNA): TGTGCCAGCAGCTTAGCGGGAGTCCCAGATACGCAGTATTTT.